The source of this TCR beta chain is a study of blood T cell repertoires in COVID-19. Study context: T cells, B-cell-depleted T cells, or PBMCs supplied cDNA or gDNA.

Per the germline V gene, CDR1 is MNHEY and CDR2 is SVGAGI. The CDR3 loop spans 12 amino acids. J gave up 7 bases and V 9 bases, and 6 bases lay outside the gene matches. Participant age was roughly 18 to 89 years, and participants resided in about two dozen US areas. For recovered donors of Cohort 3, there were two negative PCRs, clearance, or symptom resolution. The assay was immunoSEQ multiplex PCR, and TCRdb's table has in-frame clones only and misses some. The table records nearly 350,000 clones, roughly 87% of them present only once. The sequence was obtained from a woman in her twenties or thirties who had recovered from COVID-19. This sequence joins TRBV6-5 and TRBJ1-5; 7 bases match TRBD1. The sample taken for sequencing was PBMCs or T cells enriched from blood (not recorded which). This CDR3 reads CASQNRGQPQHF. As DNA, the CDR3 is TGTGCCAGTCAGAACAGGGGACAGCCCCAGCATTTT.